This T cell receptor (beta chain) was identified during a study of memory CD4+ T cells and cytomegalovirus serostatus (dated by TCRdb to between 2019 and 2020). The study in broad terms: The cohort included approximately 35 healthy adults from Belgium, of whom 9 were CMV seropositive and about 25 were CMV seronegative. The study sequenced CD4+ memory TCRbeta repertoires of a Belgian cohort with known cytomegalovirus serostatus to replicate a published TCR-based CMV serostatus classifier.

A FACSAria II was used to sort memory CD4+ T cells, defined as single viable CD3+CD4+CD8-CD45RO+ cells. To determine CMV serostatus, a Roche Elecsys assay was used that detects serum IgG against CMV pp150, pp28, p38 and p52. Once the samples were thawed, total CD4+ T cells were enriched through positive selection using CD4 magnetic microbeads. The samples came from a separate study whose specific focus was interrogating the CD4+ T cell memory repertoire. Peripheral blood mononuclear cells were isolated and cryopreserved following standard operating procedures; serum was stored at -80 °C. The staining used CD3-PerCP (BW264/56), CD4-APC (RPA-T4), CD45RO-PE (UCHT1) and CD8-Pacific Orange (3B5) antibodies, and Sytox blue was used to exclude non-viable cells. Genomic DNA was extracted from sorted cells with the Quick-DNA Microprep Kit. Amplification of TCRbeta DNA was done with the immunoSEQ hsTCRbeta kit, following the protocol from the manufacturer. An Illumina MiSeq instrument was used to sequence the TCRbeta libraries. In the source study's methods: Removing out-of-frame sequences left a few million distinct TCRbeta sequences, an average of approximately 61,000 per individual. Each individual was scored according to the count of 150 to 200 previously reported CMV-associated TCRbeta sequences and the total productive distinct TCRbeta count. A beta-binomial model was reimplemented in Python, and scikit-learn random forests with default parameters were trained on US cohort data. Classifier performance on the Belgian cohort was reported as the median AUC with percentile confidence intervals calculated over 10,000 bootstrap iterations. In its TCRdb copy, this immuneACCESS table keeps in-frame sequences only and misses some clones. Where compared with another copy, unresolved V genes explain less than half of these, and the others have no known cause. V, J and clone size reflect that table, while D and trimming were determined from the DNA. The sample yields tens of thousands of clones; about 76% were counted once. Roughly 0.87% of the sample is held by the ten biggest clonotypes.

This clone came up a few times. Which antigen it targets is not known. Per-base qualities were not stored, and no clone one base away is much larger. From cysteine to phenylalanine, the CDR3 is 13 amino acids long. The entry retains the CDR3 DNA only, 39 bases that are in frame from base 1. CDR1 SGHAT and CDR2 FQNNGV are derived from the germline V gene. V is pared back by 4 bases and J by 7 bases, with 8 bases lying between the germline termini. What the work shows at the level of the full study, not this receptor alone: Among the approximately 160 previously reported CMV-associated TCRbeta sequences, 60 to 70 showed up in the CD4+ memory repertoires, with each one found in between one and five individuals. On the Belgian cohort, the classifier built on the original framework reached a median bootstrapped AUC of roughly 0.96, with a 95% CI of 0.76-1.00. Only CD4+CD45RO+ memory cells were sequenced, in contrast to the original study, in which naive and memory CD4+ and CD8+ populations were covered. Results were interpreted as suggesting that the CMV-associated TCR signature is largely present in the CD4+ memory repertoire. For predicting CMV serostatus, the median bootstrapped AUC was approximately 0.95 using the original framework and roughly 0.91 using a US-trained random forest.

Rearrangement joined TRBV11-2 to TRBJ1-6, with no confidently assigned D gene. The sample taken for sequencing was memory CD4+ T cells from blood. The receptor's source is an adult in good health and CMV-seronegative. The nucleotides are TGTGCCAGCAGCTCCGATTACAATTCACCCCTCCACTTT. Its amino acids are CASSSDYNSPLHF.